This TCR beta chain appears in the sequencing data of a study of T-cell memory formation after mild COVID-19. Germline CDR1 reads LGHDT; CDR2 reads YNNKEL (reference sequence). The ends were cut back, 0 bases at V and 10 bases at J, with 15 bases in the middle. The length of the CDR3 is 15 residues. TCRdb itself ran the 5' RACE reads through MiXCR, one entry per CDR3 protein. Among fewer than 700,000 distinct CDR3 sequences listed, less than 25% were seen once. J is TRBJ1-4 and V is TRBV3-1; D might be TRBD1 (6 bases). The source of this sequence is an adult woman who had mild COVID-19 (a few samples of this study predate the infection). Cell type and time point are not known. Sequencing was performed on PBMCs or a T cell subset sorted from them (not recorded which). CDR3 in amino acids: CASSQEYEGGGKLFF. Here the CDR3 DNA reads TGTGCCAGCAGCCAAGAGTATGAAGGGGGAGGAAAACTGTTTTTT.